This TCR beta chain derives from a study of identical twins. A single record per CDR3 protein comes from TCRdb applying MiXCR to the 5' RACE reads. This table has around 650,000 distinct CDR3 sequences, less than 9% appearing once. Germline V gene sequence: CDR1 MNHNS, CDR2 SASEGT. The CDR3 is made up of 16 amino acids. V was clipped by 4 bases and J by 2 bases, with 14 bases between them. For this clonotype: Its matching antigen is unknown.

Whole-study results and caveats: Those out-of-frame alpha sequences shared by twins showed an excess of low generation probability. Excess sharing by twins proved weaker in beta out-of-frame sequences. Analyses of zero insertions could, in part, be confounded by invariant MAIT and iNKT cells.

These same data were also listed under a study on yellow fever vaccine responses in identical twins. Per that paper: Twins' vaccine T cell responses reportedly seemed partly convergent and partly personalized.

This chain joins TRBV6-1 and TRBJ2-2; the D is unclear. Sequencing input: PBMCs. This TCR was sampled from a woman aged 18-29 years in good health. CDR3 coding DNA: TGTGCCAGCAGTGGAGCCTGGGTTCAAAACACCGGGGAGCTGTTTTTT. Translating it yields CASSGAWVQNTGELFF.